Listed below are T cell receptor beta chains from one sample, sequenced in a study of blood T cells in healthy people across ages. TCRdb used MiXCR to reprocess the 5' RACE reads, holding one entry per CDR3 protein. The table lists hundreds of thousands of distinct CDR3 sequences, more than 35% of them singletons. Sequences were obtained from blood. Receptors originate from a man aged 80 or over in good health. Each CDR3 is given with its conserved first and last residue. A D gene is named only where the DNA matches it firmly. Clone size is shown for a subset of rows, as once, few, many or a class of expanded clone.

clone_size	v_call	cdr3_length	d_call	j_call	cdr3_aa	cdr3_nt
NA	TRBV20-1	13	NA	TRBJ2-5	CSAGDRFGETQYF	TGCAGTGCTGGCGACAGGTTCGGAGAGACCCAGTACTTC
once	TRBV4-3	16	NA	TRBJ2-7	CASSQDSSTDSYEQYF	TGCGCCAGCAGCCAAGATTCATCCACCGACTCCTACGAGCAGTACTTC
NA	TRBV29-1	14	NA	TRBJ1-2	CSVSSRAGNYGYTF	TGCAGCGTGTCGTCCAGGGCGGGGAACTATGGCTACACCTTC
few	TRBV12-3/TRBV12-4	15	NA	TRBJ2-3	CASSLGQRDTDTQYF	TGTGCCAGCAGTTTAGGCCAGCGAGACACAGATACGCAGTATTTT
NA	TRBV29-1	14	NA	TRBJ2-7	CSVDDGMTGYEQYF	TGCAGCGTTGACGACGGGATGACGGGCTACGAGCAGTACTTC
NA	TRBV25-1	14	NA	TRBJ1-1	CASRDRTRNTEAFF	TGTGCCAGCCGTGACAGGACGAGGAACACTGAAGCTTTCTTT
few	TRBV3-1	17	TRBD1	TRBJ2-3	CASSQYSRGPGTDTQYF	TGTGCCAGCAGCCAATACAGCAGGGGGCCGGGCACAGATACGCAGTATTTT
NA	TRBV24-1	17	NA	TRBJ2-2	CATSGVFGQSNTGELFF	TGTGCCACCAGTGGAGTCTTTGGGCAATCGAACACCGGGGAGCTGTTTTTT
NA	TRBV6-5	12	NA	TRBJ2-7	CASRRGPHEQYF	TGTGCCAGCAGGAGGGGCCCTCACGAGCAGTACTTC
many	TRBV12-3/TRBV12-4	15	NA	TRBJ2-5	CASRNEAREQETQYF	TGTGCCAGCAGGAATGAGGCCAGGGAACAAGAGACCCAGTACTTC
NA	TRBV7-9	15	TRBD2	TRBJ2-7	CASSLKAGGFYEQYF	TGTGCCAGCAGCTTAAAAGCGGGGGGTTTCTACGAGCAGTACTTC
NA	TRBV11-1	14	TRBD2	TRBJ2-7	CASSPGTSEHEQYF	TGTGCCAGCAGCCCTGGGACTAGCGAGCACGAGCAGTACTTC
many	TRBV15	16	NA	TRBJ2-5	CATSSPRDMDQETQYF	TGTGCCACCAGCAGCCCCCGGGACATGGACCAAGAGACCCAGTACTTC
NA	TRBV6-5	16	NA	TRBJ1-5	CASSPLSGTGNQPQHF	TGTGCCAGCAGTCCGCTCTCCGGGACTGGCAATCAGCCCCAGCATTTT
NA	TRBV20-1	14	TRBD2	TRBJ2-7	CSAAGTRFTYEQYF	TGCAGTGCAGCCGGGACTAGGTTTACCTACGAGCAGTACTTC
NA	TRBV10-3	18	NA	TRBJ2-2	CAISESWGVGANTGELFF	TGTGCCATCAGTGAGTCATGGGGGGTAGGAGCGAACACCGGGGAGCTGTTTTTT